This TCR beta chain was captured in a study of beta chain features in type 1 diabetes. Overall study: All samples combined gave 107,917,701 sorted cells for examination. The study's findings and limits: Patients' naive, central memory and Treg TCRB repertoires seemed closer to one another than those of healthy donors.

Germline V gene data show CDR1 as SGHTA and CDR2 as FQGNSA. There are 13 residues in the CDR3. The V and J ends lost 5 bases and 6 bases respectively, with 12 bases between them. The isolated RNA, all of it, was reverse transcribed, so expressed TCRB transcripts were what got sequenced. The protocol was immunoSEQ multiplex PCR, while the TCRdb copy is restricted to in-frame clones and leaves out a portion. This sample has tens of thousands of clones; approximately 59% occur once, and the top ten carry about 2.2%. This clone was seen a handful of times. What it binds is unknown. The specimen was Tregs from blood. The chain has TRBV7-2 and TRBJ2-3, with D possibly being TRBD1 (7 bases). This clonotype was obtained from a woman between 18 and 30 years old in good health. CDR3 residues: CASSPRGADTQYF. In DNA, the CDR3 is TGTGCCAGCAGCCCCAGGGGGGCTGATACGCAGTATTTT.